A selection of T cell receptor beta chains follows, all from one sample in a study of T cell repertoires in cytomegalovirus infection. For these receptors, no antigen is known. TCRdb recomputed calls from the reads with MiXCR, one row per CDR3 protein. The data show some 130,000 distinct CDR3 sequences, with roughly a quarter seen just once and roughly 35% held by the top ten. Sequencing was done on a sample of PBMCs, sequenced either directly or after in vitro stimulation (not recorded which). These TCRs come from a human donor in good health (CMV status not recorded). Some clones in this sample may be carry-over from other donors' samples. Both conserved end residues are part of each CDR3. D genes are given only for firm matches. The size entry is marked missing in some rows and otherwise reads once, few, many or a size class.

size: many
D: -
V: TRBV7-9
J: TRBJ1-1
CDR3: CASSLERQMNTEAFF
DNA: TGTGCCAGCAGCTTAGAACGGCAAATGAACACTGAAGCTTTCTTT

size: -
D: -
V: TRBV30
J: TRBJ1-1
CDR3: CAWSVWGPGGTEAFF
DNA: TGTGCCTGGAGTGTTTGGGGACCGGGAGGCACTGAAGCTTTCTTT

size: -
D: -
V: TRBV12-3/TRBV12-4
J: TRBJ2-3
CDR3: CASSSRQKSTDTQYF
DNA: TGTGCCAGCAGTTCCCGACAAAAATCCACAGATACGCAGTATTTT

size: -
D: -
V: TRBV11-2
J: TRBJ2-4
CDR3: CASSTGPKNIQYF
DNA: TGTGCCAGCAGCACCGGGCCCAAAAACATTCAGTACTTC

size: many
D: -
V: TRBV12-3/TRBV12-4
J: TRBJ2-1
CDR3: CASSLVSDEQFF
DNA: TGTGCCAGCAGTTTAGTGAGCGATGAGCAGTTCTTC

size: -
D: -
V: TRBV10-3
J: TRBJ2-3
CDR3: CAISEPAQGTQYF
DNA: TGTGCCATCAGTGAGCCCGCTCAGGGTACGCAGTATTTT

size: many
D: TRBD2
V: TRBV7-9
J: TRBJ2-3
CDR3: CASSLARTSEGDTQYF
DNA: TGTGCCAGCAGCTTAGCCCGGACTAGCGAGGGGGATACGCAGTATTTT

size: few
D: -
V: TRBV12-3/TRBV12-4
J: TRBJ2-1
CDR3: CASSSWRNEQFF
DNA: TGTGCCAGCAGTTCGTGGCGCAATGAGCAGTTCTTC

size: -
D: TRBD2
V: TRBV2
J: TRBJ2-1
CDR3: CASIRGLAGVNEQFF
DNA: TGTGCCAGCATTAGGGGACTAGCGGGAGTTAATGAGCAGTTCTTC

size: -
D: TRBD2
V: TRBV7-2
J: TRBJ2-1
CDR3: CASSFAGTRGEQFF
DNA: TGTGCCAGCAGCTTCGCCGGGACTAGGGGTGAGCAGTTCTTC

size: -
D: -
V: TRBV7-6
J: TRBJ2-5
CDR3: CASSLADGQETQYF
DNA: TGTGCTAGCAGCTTAGCGGACGGCCAAGAGACCCAGTACTTC

size: few
D: TRBD1
V: TRBV4-1
J: TRBJ2-3
CDR3: CASSQGTGPSDFTDTQYF
DNA: TGCGCCAGCAGCCAAGGGACAGGGCCATCAGACTTCACAGATACGCAGTATTTT

size: many
D: -
V: TRBV28
J: TRBJ2-1
CDR3: CASSTRDKSSYNEQFF
DNA: TGTGCCAGCAGTACCCGGGACAAGAGCTCCTACAATGAGCAGTTCTTC

size: -
D: -
V: TRBV6-2/TRBV6-3
J: TRBJ2-7
CDR3: CASRDGRLYEQYF
DNA: TGTGCCAGCAGAGACGGACGGCTCTACGAGCAGTACTTC

size: -
D: -
V: TRBV7-2
J: TRBJ1-5
CDR3: CASSTRGPQHF
DNA: TGTGCCAGCAGCACCAGGGGGCCCCAGCATTTT

size: few
D: TRBD1
V: TRBV20-1
J: TRBJ1-5
CDR3: CSASGQGSNQPQHF
DNA: TGCAGTGCTAGTGGACAGGGAAGCAATCAGCCCCAGCATTTT

size: many
D: -
V: TRBV7-2
J: TRBJ2-5
CDR3: CASSAGQETQYF
DNA: TGTGCCAGCAGTGCGGGCCAAGAGACCCAGTACTTC

size: many
D: TRBD2
V: TRBV11-2
J: TRBJ2-1
CDR3: CASSYSPGLNNEQFF
DNA: TGTGCCAGCAGCTATTCCCCGGGACTAAACAATGAGCAGTTCTTC

size: -
D: -
V: TRBV12-5
J: TRBJ1-2
CDR3: CASGLVPGSNYGYTF
DNA: TGTGCTAGTGGTTTGGTTCCGGGGTCCAACTATGGCTACACCTTC

size: -
D: TRBD2
V: TRBV6-5
J: TRBJ2-1
CDR3: CASSYAGAGQSYNEQFF
DNA: TGTGCCAGCAGTTACGCGGGAGCCGGGCAATCCTACAATGAGCAGTTCTTC

size: -
D: TRBD1
V: TRBV19
J: TRBJ1-5
CDR3: CASSMFDRGNQPQHF
DNA: TGTGCCAGTAGTATGTTCGACAGGGGCAATCAGCCCCAGCATTTT

size: many
D: -
V: TRBV7-2
J: TRBJ1-5
CDR3: CASQKSSNSNQPQHF
DNA: TGTGCCAGCCAGAAAAGTTCTAATAGCAATCAGCCCCAGCATTTT

size: -
D: -
V: TRBV13
J: TRBJ1-4
CDR3: CASSLTGASEKLFF
DNA: TGTGCCAGCAGCTTAACCGGGGCCAGTGAAAAACTGTTTTTT

size: -
D: -
V: TRBV10-3
J: TRBJ2-1
CDR3: CAIGGMTRNEQFF
DNA: TGTGCCATAGGGGGTATGACTCGTAATGAGCAGTTCTTC

size: -
D: -
V: TRBV29-1
J: TRBJ2-1
CDR3: CSVDRRGSYNEQFF
DNA: TGCAGCGTCGACCGGCGGGGATCCTACAATGAGCAGTTCTTC

size: many
D: -
V: TRBV7-6
J: TRBJ2-1
CDR3: CASSLVRQNNEQFF
DNA: TGTGCCAGCAGCTTAGTCCGGCAGAACAATGAGCAGTTCTTC

size: -
D: TRBD1
V: TRBV28
J: TRBJ2-5
CDR3: CASTSGGETQYF
DNA: TGTGCCAGCACCTCAGGGGGAGAGACCCAGTACTTC

size: few
D: -
V: TRBV7-9
J: TRBJ2-5
CDR3: CASSLFSPQETQYF
DNA: TGTGCCAGCAGCTTGTTTTCGCCCCAAGAGACCCAGTACTTC

size: few
D: TRBD2
V: TRBV6-2/TRBV6-3
J: TRBJ2-2
CDR3: CASSLRGLAGANTGELFF
DNA: TGTGCCAGCAGTTTACGGGGACTAGCGGGAGCGAACACCGGGGAGCTGTTTTTT

size: many
D: -
V: TRBV20-1
J: TRBJ1-2
CDR3: CSARGGALYGYTF
DNA: TGCAGTGCTAGAGGGGGGGCTCTCTATGGCTACACCTTC